A single T cell receptor beta chain is shown here with its context. Authors' data handling: Amplifying reference gene primers gave estimates of nucleated cell counts. This table comes from immunoSEQ multiplex PCR, and its TCRdb copy is limited to in-frame clones, with some not included. That table gives V, J and clone size, and the DNA gave D and trimming. The repertoire consists of 60,000 to 80,000 clones, with approximately 88% occurring once and the leading ten covering over 5%. The data belong to a study of blood T cell repertoires in COVID-19. Study-wide context: Sources were T cells, B-cell-depleted T cells, or PBMCs; the material itself was cDNA or gDNA.

Trimming removed 3 bases from V and 5 bases from J, with 7 bases in between. Germline V gene sequence: CDR1 KGHSH, CDR2 LQKENI. CDR3 length: 13 amino acids. The V call is TRBV18, the J call TRBJ1-4; D might be TRBD1 (6 bases). This TCR was recovered from an older woman with acute or convalescent COVID-19. Sequencing input: peripheral blood. As DNA, the CDR3 is TGTGCCAGCTCACCTCAGGGGAATGAAAAACTGTTTTTT. Its protein product is CASSPQGNEKLFF.